Below, 5 T cell receptor beta chains from the same sample are listed, as sequenced in a study of blood T cells in healthy people across ages. The use of a sample-barcoded 5' primer and a J-beta primer mix characterized a second PCR of roughly 6 to 11 cycles. From the 5' RACE reads, TCRdb called clonotypes with MiXCR, one entry per CDR3 protein. The sample shows about 1.1 million distinct CDR3 sequences, less than 45% of them seen only once. Sample: blood. Source of these receptors: a man between 18 and 35 years old in good health.

The chain joins TRBV12-3 or TRBV12-4 to TRBJ1-1; D uncertain. V gave up 6 bases and J gave up 7 bases, with 9 bases separating them. The CDR3 extends over 11 amino acids. The CDR3 DNA follows: TGTGCCAGCAGATTCGGCATTGAAGCTTTCTTT. Its protein is CASRFGIEAFF.

This clonotype occurred a few times. V is TRBV20-1 and J is TRBJ2-1, with D maybe TRBD1 (6 bases). Germline CDR1 and CDR2: DFQATT and SNEGSKA (reference sequence). The CDR3 has 15 residues. Trimming left V 1 base short and J 6 bases short, with 16 bases between. In DNA, the CDR3 is TGCAGTGCTAGAGGTGGCAGGGGTAACGTCAATGAGCAGTTCTTC. This sequence encodes CSARGGRGNVNEQFF.

The V call is TRBV11-2, the J call TRBJ1-2, with 7 bases lining up with TRBD1. Germline loops: CDR1 SGHAT, CDR2 FQNNGV. J gave up 8 bases and V 6 bases, and 18 bases lay outside the gene matches. The length of the CDR3 is 16 residues. The CDR3, as DNA: TGTGCCAGCAGACCGAACCCCAGACAGGGTCGGTGGGGCTACACCTTC. Translation gives CASRPNPRQGRWGYTF.

The V gene is TRBV9, the J gene TRBJ1-4, with D uncertain. CDR1 is SGDLS and CDR2 is YYNGEE in the germline V gene. V was cut by 3 bases and J by 8 bases, with 5 bases left in between. The CDR3 contains 11 residues. CDR3 amino acids: CASSGGEKLFF. The CDR3 DNA is TGTGCCAGCAGCGGCGGAGAAAAACTGTTTTTT.

This clonotype was recorded a few times. V is TRBV7-2 and J is TRBJ1-2; 8 bases are shared with TRBD1. The CDR3 is made up of 15 amino acids. V shed 5 bases, J shed 6 bases, and the junction held 11 bases outside the gene matches. Germline V gene data show CDR1 as SGHTA and CDR2 as FQGNSA. In DNA, the CDR3 is TGTGCCAGCAGCCAGGGGGCAGGAACTTGGGATGGCTACACCTTC. It specifies CASSQGAGTWDGYTF. Combining the CDR3 with reference TRBV7-2 and TRBJ1-2 gives the whole variable domain GAGVSQSPSNKVTEKGKDVELRCDPISGHTALYWYRQSLGQGLEFLIYFQGNSAPDKSGLPSDRFSAERTGGSVSTLTIQRTQQEDSAVYLCASSQGAGTWDGYTFGSGTRLTVV.